The T cell receptor (beta chain) under discussion was sequenced for a study of blood T cell repertoires in COVID-19. Turning to the study itself: Acute and convalescent COVID-19 samples came from the United States, Italy and Spain. Sources were T cells, B-cell-depleted T cells, or PBMCs; the material itself was cDNA or gDNA.

Assay: immunoSEQ multiplex PCR; the TCRdb copy retains only in-frame clones and omits some. The sample comprises under 150,000 clones, roughly 91% of which are singletons, and approximately 1.4% rests with the top ten. In germline, CDR1 is MNHEY, CDR2 SMNVEV (reference sequence). V lost 5 bases and J lost 5; bases outside the gene matches: 11. There are 15 residues in the CDR3. In this sample, this clone turned up once. The sequenced sample was peripheral blood. The V call is TRBV27, the J call TRBJ1-1; TRBD1 agrees at 7 bases. The clonotype comes from a human donor in a cohort sampled during active COVID-19. As DNA, the CDR3 is TGTGCCAGCAGTGGGTGGAAGGGGGCTGGAACTGAAGCTTTCTTT. It specifies CASSGWKGAGTEAFF.